A selection of T cell receptor beta chains follows, all from one sample in a study of blood T cell repertoires in COVID-19. Generated by immunoSEQ multiplex PCR, the TCRdb table keeps only in-frame clones and is missing some. The data hold hundreds of thousands of clones, with approximately 90% observed a single time. The specimen was peripheral blood. These receptors were taken from a woman aged 35 to 49 who had recovered from COVID-19. The CDR3 runs from the conserved cysteine through the conserved F or W. D genes are given only for firm matches. Size tells how often a clone was seen (once, few, many) or the class of an expanded clone, and some rows leave it out.

d_call	v_call	clone_size	j_call	cdr3_nt	cdr3_aa
.	TRBV14	.	TRBJ1-2	TGTGCCAGCAGCCCCCTGGGGGGTGGTGGCAGCTACACCTTC	CASSPLGGGGSYTF
TRBD2	TRBV6-4	.	TRBJ2-7	TGTGCCAGCAGTGTGGTGGCGGGAGCCTCCGAGCAGTACTTC	CASSVVAGASEQYF
.	TRBV6-5	.	TRBJ2-3	TGTGCCGCGGCGGGCACAGATACGCAGTATTTT	CAAAGTDTQYF
.	TRBV7-3	.	TRBJ2-1	TGTGCCAGCATGAGGGCGGGGGCGAATGAGCAGTTCTTC	CASMRAGANEQFF
.	TRBV6-5	.	TRBJ1-5	TGTGCCAGCAGAGGGGTTCCCTCCGGGTCCCAGCATTTT	CASRGVPSGSQHF
.	TRBV5-4	.	TRBJ2-7	TGTGCCAGCAGCTTGGAGGCTGGGGGGTACGAGCAGTACTTC	CASSLEAGGYEQYF
.	TRBV6-6	.	TRBJ2-2	TGTGCCAGCCGAGGGGGGGCGCGCGGCGGGGAGCTGTTTTTT	CASRGGARGGELFF
TRBD2	TRBV7-3	.	TRBJ2-2	TGTGCCAGCAGCCACGGACTAGGGGACACCGGGGAGCTGTTTTTT	CASSHGLGDTGELFF
TRBD1	TRBV5-6	once	TRBJ1-5	TGTGCCAGCAGCTCAAGGACAGGGGGCCCCAGCAATCAGCCCCAGCATTTT	CASSSRTGGPSNQPQHF
.	TRBV20-1	.	TRBJ2-5	TGCAGTGCTAGGGTACGGGGGACCCAGTACTTC	CSARVRGTQYF
.	TRBV5-8	.	TRBJ2-5	TGTGCCAGCAGCTTGCCCTACAGGGGGGGACTAGCCCGGGAGACCCAGTACTTC	CASSLPYRGGLARETQYF
.	TRBV6-6	.	TRBJ1-1	TGTGCCAGCAGTTACTTCGGGGGGCTAGGGACTGAAGCTTTCTTT	CASSYFGGLGTEAFF
.	TRBV6-2/TRBV6-3	.	TRBJ2-4	TGTGCCAGCAGTTACTCCGGCGGCATTCAGTACTTC	CASSYSGGIQYF
.	TRBV19	.	TRBJ1-5	TGTGCCAGTAGGGGGAGCTGGGACAATCAGCCCCAGCATTTT	CASRGSWDNQPQHF
.	TRBV5-1	few	TRBJ1-4	TGCGCCAGCAGCTTGGTTCGGGGTAATGAAAAACTGTTTTTT	CASSLVRGNEKLFF
.	TRBV7-7	.	TRBJ1-1	TGTGCTAGCAGCCCCGGGTCGGCGGGACCCATGAACACTGAAGCTTTCTTT	CASSPGSAGPMNTEAFF
TRBD1	TRBV5-1	.	TRBJ1-3	TGCGCCAGCAGCTTGGGGGACAGCCCTGGAAACACCATATATTTT	CASSLGDSPGNTIYF